The present T cell receptor beta chain was sequenced within a study of blood T cell repertoires in COVID-19. Looking at the study overall: T cells, B-cell-depleted T cells, or PBMCs provided the cDNA or gDNA that served as material.

This CDR3 region has 15 residues. Trimming cost V 6 bases and J 0 bases, with 12 bases left between them. CDR1 is LNHDA and CDR2 is SQIVND in the germline V gene (reference sequence). Across under 25 US areas, participants ranged in age from about 18 to 90 years. Cohort placement rested on clinical history that participants reported themselves. Authors' processing steps: Reference gene primer amplification gave estimated nucleated cell counts. The protocol was immunoSEQ multiplex PCR, while the TCRdb copy is restricted to in-frame clones and leaves out a portion. Clonal size and the V and J genes are those of that table, whereas D and trimming came from the DNA. The table records about 330,000 clones, more than 85% of them present only once.

The material sequenced was PBMCs or T cells enriched from blood (not recorded which). J is TRBJ2-1 and V is TRBV19; D is unclear. This clonotype was obtained from a woman aged 25 to 39 who had recovered from COVID-19. In DNA form, the CDR3 reads TGTGCCAGTAGCCTTACAGTGAGCTCCTACAATGAGCAGTTCTTC. Translated: CASSLTVSSYNEQFF. The variable domain in full, with the rest retrieved from reference TRBV19 and TRBJ2-1, is DGGITQSPKYLFRKEGQNVTLSCEQNLNHDAMYWYRQDPGQGLRLIYYSQIVNDFQKGDIAEGYSVSREKKESFPLTVTSAQKNPTAFYLCASSLTVSSYNEQFFGPGTRLTVL.